The 19 T cell receptor beta chains presented below share a single source sample, sequenced in a study of regulatory T cells in long-lasting Graves disease. HTBI primers from iRepertoire and Arm-PCR of CDR3 regions yielded the TCR beta libraries. TCRdb analysed the multiplex PCR reads with MiXCR anew, one entry per CDR3 protein. The sample lists 410,000 or so distinct CDR3 sequences, under 15% occurring once. Time point specified: newly diagnosed GD, antithyroid drugs for less than 3 months. Making the TCR library involved RNA that had been extracted from PBMCs. These data also featured in a second study, about T cells in Graves' hyperthyroidism and ophthalmopathy.

The sequenced sample was peripheral blood mononuclear cells (PBMCs), obtained at new diagnosis, from a patient treated with antithyroid drugs. The receptors here all came from a woman between 25 and 40 years old with Graves disease.

This clonotype has at least ten counts. This chain uses TRBV20-1 with TRBJ2-1; 7 bases line up with TRBD2. Trimming took 5 bases from V and 8 from J; bases not matched to a gene: 6. CDR1 and CDR2 from the germline V gene are DFQATT and SNEGSKA (reference sequence). CDR3 size: 12 residues. CDR3 sequence: CSAGGGLDEQFF. DNA for the CDR3: TGCAGTGCTGGGGGGGGACTTGATGAGCAGTTCTTC.

This clonotype was detected many times. The J gene is TRBJ2-7, the V gene TRBV5-1, with D possibly called TRBD1 or TRBD2 (5 bases each). The V end was cut by 2 bases, the J end by 4 bases, with 16 bases between. Germline V gives CDR1 SGHRS, CDR2 YFSETQ. CDR3 length: 15 amino acids. The CDR3 spells CASSFDGAGQYEQYF. For the CDR3, the DNA is TGCGCCAGCAGCTTTGACGGGGCGGGCCAATACGAGCAGTACTTC.

The chain combines TRBV6-1 with TRBJ2-6; D perhaps matches TRBD2 (6 bases). CDR1 and CDR2 from the germline V gene are MNHNS and SASEGT. This CDR3 has 19 amino acids. With 0 bases removed from V and 0 bases from J, the gap between germline ends came to 15 bases. CDR3 loop: CASSEAPVYGSSGANVLTF. CDR3 sequence (DNA): TGTGCCAGCAGTGAAGCGCCCGTTTACGGGAGCTCTGGGGCCAACGTCCTGACTTTC.

The chain is built from TRBV27 and TRBJ2-7; tentatively, D is TRBD1 (6 bases). Between the trimmed V and J ends, which lost 3 bases and 4 bases, there was a span of 19 bases. This CDR3 is 16 amino acids long. Germline CDR1 reads MNHEY; CDR2 reads SMNVEV (reference sequence). CDR3 sequence reads: CASSFATGPYSYEQYF. The DNA for the CDR3 is TGTGCCAGCAGTTTCGCGACAGGCCCCTATTCATACGAGCAGTACTTC.

The table lists this clonotype with a few counts. A much larger clone differs by one base, so this may be a read error. The chain has TRBV4-1 and TRBJ2-5; D possibly corresponds to TRBD2 (6 bases). V lost 2 bases and J lost 2, with 12 bases in between. This CDR3 spans 15 amino acids. Germline-derived CDR1 and CDR2 are MGHRA and YSYEKL. CDR3 in DNA: TGCGCCAGCAGCCAACAATTTGGGGGGCAAGAGACCCAGTACTTC. Its protein product is CASSQQFGGQETQYF.

This clonotype was counted many times. The rearrangement links TRBV30 to TRBJ1-2, with D maybe TRBD1 (5 bases). The CDR3 consists of 15 residues. V lost 4 bases and J lost 8, with 23 bases in between. Germline V lookup: CDR1 GTSNPN, CDR2 SVGIG (reference sequence). CDR3 protein: CAWTYPMGEYGGYTF. CDR3 sequence (DNA): TGTGCCTGGACTTACCCCATGGGGGAGTATGGCGGCTACACCTTC.

This chain joins TRBV11-2 and TRBJ2-5; TRBD2 agrees at 9 bases. The CDR3 contains 16 residues. In germline, CDR1 is SGHAT, CDR2 FQNNGV. J gave up 2 bases and V 7 bases, and 11 bases lay outside the gene matches. CDR3 in amino acids: CASTEGRGRGQETQYF. The CDR3, as DNA: TGTGCCAGCACCGAGGGGCGCGGGAGGGGACAAGAGACCCAGTACTTC. Using reference TRBV11-2 and TRBJ2-5 for the parts outside the CDR3, the full variable domain is EAGVAQSPRYKIIEKRQSVAFWCNPISGHATLYWYQQILGQGPKLLIQFQNNGVVDDSQLPKDRFSAERLKGVDSTLKIQPAKLEDSAVYLCASTEGRGRGQETQYFGPGTRLLVL.

This clonotype was seen only a few times. This chain links TRBV30 with TRBJ1-2; D is uncertain. Trimming left V 4 bases short and J 3 bases short, with 21 bases between. The CDR3 contains 16 residues. Per germline, CDR1 GTSNPN and CDR2 SVGIG (reference sequence). The CDR3 here is CAWTPPTRGAHYGYTF. CDR3 sequence (DNA): TGTGCCTGGACCCCACCCACCCGGGGAGCCCACTATGGCTACACCTTC.

Worth noting for this clonotype: Given a much more abundant clone one base away, this may be a read error. Lacking the conserved final phenylalanine or tryptophan, this CDR3 likely reflects a read error. Here the CDR3 DNA reads TGTGCCACCAGTGAGGGAGCTTCGGATACGCAGTATCTT. This translates into CATSEGASDTQYL. This sequence joins TRBV24-1 and TRBJ2-3, with D perhaps TRBD2 (5 bases). Germline CDR1 and CDR2: KGHDR and SFDVKD. The CDR3 covers 13 residues. V was shortened by 4 bases and J by 6 bases, with 10 bases between the two germline ends.

This chain uses TRBV6-1 with TRBJ2-7; D possibly corresponds to TRBD1 (5 bases). V was clipped by 0 bases and J by 3 bases, with 18 bases between them. CDR1 MNHNS and CDR2 SASEGT come from the germline V gene. The CDR3 is 17 residues long. The CDR3 DNA reads TGTGCCAGCAGTGAAGCGCGTAGGGGCCTAAGCGTCTACGAGCAGTACTTC. This translates into CASSEARRGLSVYEQYF.

This chain connects TRBV12-3 or TRBV12-4 to TRBJ2-7; maybe TRBD2 (5 bases). V lost 5 bases, J lost 2 bases, and 22 bases lay in between. The CDR3 runs to 17 residues. The CDR3 sequence: CASSPLRSAEEAYEQYF. The CDR3 DNA sequence: TGTGCCAGCAGTCCCCTTCGTAGCGCCGAAGAGGCCTACGAGCAGTACTTC.

CDR3 residues: CASSLIPTGGNQPQHF. The CDR3 DNA reads as TGCGCCAGCAGCTTGATCCCCACAGGGGGCAATCAGCCCCAGCATTTT. This chain connects TRBV5-1 to TRBJ1-5; 7 nucleotides match TRBD1. V gave up 1 base and J gave up 2 bases; unmatched junction bases: 6. Germline values: CDR1 SGHRS, CDR2 YFSETQ. This CDR3 region has 16 residues. Based on the CDR3 plus reference TRBV5-1 and TRBJ1-5, the full variable domain is KAGVTQTPRYLIKTRGQQVTLSCSPISGHRSVSWYQQTPGQGLQFLFEYFSETQRNKGNFPGRFSGRQFSNSRSEMNVSTLELGDSALYLCASSLIPTGGNQPQHFGDGTRLSIL.

This clonotype showed up many times. The rearrangement uses TRBV28 and TRBJ2-7; the D gene is possibly TRBD1 (5 bases). The V end was cut by 7 bases, the J end by 0 bases, with 13 bases between. The V gene's germline CDR1 is MDHEN and CDR2 SYDVKM. The CDR3 has 14 amino acids. The CDR3 DNA is TGTGCCAGCAATGTCCCAGGGAACTCCTACGAGCAGTACTTC. Encoded protein: CASNVPGNSYEQYF.

In regard to this clonotype: A read error may be the cause here, since a much bigger clone is one base away. The chain combines TRBV11-3 with TRBJ2-2; weak D call: TRBD2 (5 bases). Germline V gives CDR1 SGHNT, CDR2 YENEEA. This CDR3 comprises 12 residues. CDR3 sequence (DNA): TGTGCCGGCAGCTTATTAGCGAGGGAGCTGTTTTTT. It is translated as CAGSLLARELFF.

This clonotype showed up many times. This chain joins TRBV11-2 and TRBJ1-1; D remains unclear. CDR1 is SGHAT, CDR2 FQNNGV, per germline. Trimming shortened V by 2 bases and J by 6 bases, and 13 bases separated the two germline ends. The CDR3 runs 14 residues. The chain's CDR3 is CASSLHGVEAEAFF. CDR3 coding DNA: TGTGCCAGCAGCTTACACGGGGTAGAGGCTGAAGCTTTCTTT. Based on the CDR3 plus reference TRBV11-2 and TRBJ1-1, the full variable domain is EAGVAQSPRYKIIEKRQSVAFWCNPISGHATLYWYQQILGQGPKLLIQFQNNGVVDDSQLPKDRFSAERLKGVDSTLKIQPAKLEDSAVYLCASSLHGVEAEAFFGQGTRLTVV.

The V gene is TRBV18, the J gene TRBJ2-7; 8 bases line up with TRBD1. CDR1 KGHSH and CDR2 LQKENI come from the germline V gene. The CDR3 extends over 14 amino acids. Trimming at V came to 3 bases and at J to 5 bases, leaving 6 bases not matched to a gene. The chain's CDR3 is CASSPDRVDHEQYF. CDR3 nucleotides: TGTGCCAGCTCACCGGACAGGGTGGACCACGAGCAGTACTTC.

This chain uses TRBV15 with TRBJ2-3, with 8 nucleotides matching TRBD2. Trimming took 0 bases from V and 5 from J; bases not matched to a gene: 1. This CDR3 spans 14 amino acids. In germline, CDR1 is LNHNV, CDR2 YYDKDF (reference sequence). CDR3 protein: CATSRDGGGDTQYF. The CDR3 DNA follows: TGTGCCACCAGCAGAGACGGGGGGGGAGATACGCAGTATTTT.

There are many counts of this clonotype. The J gene is TRBJ2-5, the V gene TRBV12-3 or TRBV12-4; D not resolved. The CDR3 has 13 amino acids. V was clipped by 4 bases and J by 5 bases, with 11 bases between them. CDR3 nucleotides: TGTGCCAGCAGTTCGGACCGCCGGGAGACCCAGTACTTC. This gives the protein CASSSDRRETQYF.

The sample holds a few counts of this clonotype. The chain uses TRBV24-1 and TRBJ2-1, with D perhaps TRBD1 (6 bases). The CDR3 sequence is 17 residues long. V was clipped by 0 bases and J by 0 bases, with 11 bases between them. Germline CDR1 and CDR2: KGHDR and SFDVKD. CDR3 loop: CATSDLGGTTSYNEQFF. The CDR3 DNA reads TGTGCCACCAGTGATTTGGGGGGCACAACCTCCTACAATGAGCAGTTCTTC.